Sequencing of this T cell receptor (beta chain) was carried out in a study of regulatory T cells in long-lasting Graves disease. Study at large: Persistent Graves' disease meant over 5 years of antithyroid drugs with positive TSH receptor antibodies. General study results and limits: Reduced TCR diversity was observed in persistent Graves' patients versus newly diagnosed patients.

Per germline, CDR1 MNHNS and CDR2 SASEGT. The CDR3 length is 13 residues. V was cut by 6 bases and J by 1 base, with 9 bases left in between. The time point here: persistent/refractory GD, antithyroid drugs over 5 years with positive TRAb. The authors made the TCR library using RNA they extracted from PBMCs. This clonotype was seen a few times. Its target is not known. Both iRepertoire HTBI primers and Arm-PCR of CDR3 regions were used to build the TCR beta libraries. In the study's own analysis: Throughout the samples, researchers identified 60 to 70 TRBV and roughly 14 TRBJ segments. One entry per CDR3 protein, called by TCRdb with MiXCR from the multiplex PCR reads. The V and J calls reflect TCRdb's pipeline rather than the authors' work. The repertoire holds some 470,000 distinct CDR3 sequences, with 20% to 25% as singletons.

The sample consisted of peripheral blood mononuclear cells (PBMCs), taken when the disease was refractory, from a patient treated with antithyroid drugs. The sequence came from a female donor with Graves disease. This chain uses TRBV6-1 with TRBJ1-1; D remains unclear. CDR3 protein: CASRPETNTEAFF. Written as DNA, the CDR3 is TGTGCCAGCAGACCCGAGACGAACACTGAAGCTTTCTTT.